This TCR beta chain was recovered during a study of T cell repertoires in cytomegalovirus infection. Whole-study results and caveats: Predominance within the ex vivo response was attributable to HLA-C-restricted CMV-specific TCR beta clonotypes.

The CDR3 sequence is 13 residues long. The germline V gene encodes CDR1 SQVTM and CDR2 ANQGSEA. Trimming removed 0 bases from V and 4 bases from J, with 6 bases in between. As regards this clonotype: Its specificity is unknown.

One entry per CDR3 protein results from TCRdb running MiXCR on the reads. The sample has 200,000 to 300,000 distinct CDR3 sequences; around 12% are singletons. The sample taken for sequencing was PBMCs. This sequence was found in a human donor in good health (CMV status not recorded). Some clones in this sample may be carry-over from other donors' samples. J is TRBJ1-4 and V is TRBV29-1; D remains ambiguous. This CDR3 reads CSVEDGRNEKLFF. CDR3 bases: TGCAGCGTTGAAGATGGACGTAATGAAAAACTGTTTTTT.